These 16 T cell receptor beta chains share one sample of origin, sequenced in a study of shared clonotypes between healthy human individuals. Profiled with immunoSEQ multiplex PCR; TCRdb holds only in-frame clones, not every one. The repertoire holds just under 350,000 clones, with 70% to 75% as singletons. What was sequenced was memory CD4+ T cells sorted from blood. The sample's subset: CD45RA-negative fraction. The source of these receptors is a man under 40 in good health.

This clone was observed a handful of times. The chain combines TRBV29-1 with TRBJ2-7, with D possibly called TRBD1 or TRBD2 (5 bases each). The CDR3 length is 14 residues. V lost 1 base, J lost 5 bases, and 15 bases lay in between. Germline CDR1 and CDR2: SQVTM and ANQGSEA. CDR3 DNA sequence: TGCAGCGTTGAAGGGGGGAGTGGGGCCAACGAGCAGTACTTC. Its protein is CSVEGGSGANEQYF.

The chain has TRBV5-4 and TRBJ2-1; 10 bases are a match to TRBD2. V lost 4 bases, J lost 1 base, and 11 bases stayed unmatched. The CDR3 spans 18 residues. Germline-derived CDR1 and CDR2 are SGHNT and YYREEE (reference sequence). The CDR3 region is CASSPASGSFISYNEQFF. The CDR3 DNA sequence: TGTGCCAGCAGCCCGGCTAGCGGGAGTTTTATTTCCTACAATGAGCAGTTCTTC.

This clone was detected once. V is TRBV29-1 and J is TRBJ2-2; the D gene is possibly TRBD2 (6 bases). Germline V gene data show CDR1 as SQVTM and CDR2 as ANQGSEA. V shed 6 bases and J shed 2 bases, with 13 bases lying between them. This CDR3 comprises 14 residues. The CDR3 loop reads CSVTRDFNTGELFF. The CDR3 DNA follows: TGCAGCGTGACCCGGGACTTTAACACCGGGGAGCTGTTTTTT.

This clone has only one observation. CDR3 sequence (DNA): TGTGCCATCAGTAGTGGGAACTACGAGCAGTACTTC. Its translation: CAISSGNYEQYF. V usage is TRBV10-3 and J usage is TRBJ2-7; D is unresolved. This CDR3 has 12 amino acids. Between the trimmed V and J ends, which lost 5 bases and 3 bases, there was a span of 8 bases. Germline lookup yields CDR1 ENHRY and CDR2 SYGVKD.

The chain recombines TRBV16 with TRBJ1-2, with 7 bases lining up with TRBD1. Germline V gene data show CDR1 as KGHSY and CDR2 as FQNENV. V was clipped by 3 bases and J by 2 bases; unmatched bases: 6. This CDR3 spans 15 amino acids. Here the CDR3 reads CASSHPTGQNYGYTF. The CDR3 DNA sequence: TGTGCCAGCAGCCACCCGACAGGGCAAAACTATGGCTACACCTTC.

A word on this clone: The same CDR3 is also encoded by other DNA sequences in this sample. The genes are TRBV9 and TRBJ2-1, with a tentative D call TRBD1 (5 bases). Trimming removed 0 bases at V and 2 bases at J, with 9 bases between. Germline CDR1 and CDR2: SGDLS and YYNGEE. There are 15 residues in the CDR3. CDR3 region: CASSVGGGTYNEQFF. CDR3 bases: TGTGCCAGCAGCGTAGGGGGCGGAACCTACAATGAGCAGTTCTTC.

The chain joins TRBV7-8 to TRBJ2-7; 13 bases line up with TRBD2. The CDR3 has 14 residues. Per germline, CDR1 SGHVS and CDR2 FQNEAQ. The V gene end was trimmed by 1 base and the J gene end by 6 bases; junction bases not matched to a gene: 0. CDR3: CASSLGTSGSEQYF. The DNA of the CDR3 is TGTGCCAGCAGCTTAGGGACTAGCGGGAGCGAGCAGTACTTC. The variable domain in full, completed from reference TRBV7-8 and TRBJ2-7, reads GAGVSQSPRYKVAKRGQDVALRCDPISGHVSLFWYQQALGQGPEFLTYFQNEAQLDKSGLPSDRFFAERPEGSVSTLKIQRTQQEDSAVYLCASSLGTSGSEQYFGPGTRLTVT.

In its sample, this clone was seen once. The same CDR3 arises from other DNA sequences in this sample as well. CDR3 protein: CASSDRARNQPQHF. DNA for the CDR3: TGTGCCAGCAGTGACAGGGCCCGAAATCAGCCCCAGCATTTT. The chain employs TRBV2 and TRBJ1-5; the D gene is possibly TRBD1 (5 bases). The germline V and J ends were trimmed by 3 bases and 4 bases, with 10 bases remaining between them. The germline gives CDR1 SNHLY, CDR2 FYNNEI. This CDR3 has 14 amino acids.

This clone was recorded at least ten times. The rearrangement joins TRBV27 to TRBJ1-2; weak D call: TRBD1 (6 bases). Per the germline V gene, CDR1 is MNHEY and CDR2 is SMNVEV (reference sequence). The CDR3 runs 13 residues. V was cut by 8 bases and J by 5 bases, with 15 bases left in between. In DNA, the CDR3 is TGTGCCAGCCGTCCGACAGGCCATTATGGCTACACCTTC. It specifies CASRPTGHYGYTF.

The CDR3 protein is CASTERANYGYTF. The CDR3 DNA reads as TGTGCCAGCACGGAAAGGGCCAACTATGGCTACACCTTC. The rearrangement joins TRBV28 to TRBJ1-2; D remains unclear. The germline V and J ends were trimmed by 7 bases and 2 bases, with 11 bases remaining between them. Germline V lookup: CDR1 MDHEN, CDR2 SYDVKM. The CDR3 is 13 residues long.

This CDR3 reads CASSSSYSGSYNEQFF. In DNA, the CDR3 is TGTGCCAGCAGCTCCTCATATAGCGGGAGCTACAATGAGCAGTTCTTC. The chain joins TRBV7-2 to TRBJ2-1; TRBD2 matches at 9 bases. Losses at the gene ends were 4 bases for V and 3 bases for J; bases not matched to a gene: 7. CDR1 is SGHTA and CDR2 is FQGNSA in the germline V gene. The CDR3 runs 16 residues. The full variable domain, with the rest looked up from reference TRBV7-2 and TRBJ2-1, is GAGVSQSPSNKVTEKGKDVELRCDPISGHTALYWYRQSLGQGLEFLIYFQGNSAPDKSGLPSDRFSAERTGGSVSTLTIQRTQQEDSAVYLCASSSSYSGSYNEQFFGPGTRLTVL.

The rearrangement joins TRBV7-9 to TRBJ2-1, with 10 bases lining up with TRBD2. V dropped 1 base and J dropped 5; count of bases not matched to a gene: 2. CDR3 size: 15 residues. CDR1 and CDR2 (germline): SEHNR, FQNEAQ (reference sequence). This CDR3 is CASSLEGLAHNEQFF. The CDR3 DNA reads TGTGCCAGCAGCTTAGAGGGACTAGCGCACAATGAGCAGTTCTTC.

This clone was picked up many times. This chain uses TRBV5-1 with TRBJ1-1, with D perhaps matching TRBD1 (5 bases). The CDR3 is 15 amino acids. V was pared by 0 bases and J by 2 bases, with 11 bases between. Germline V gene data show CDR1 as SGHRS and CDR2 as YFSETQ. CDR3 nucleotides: TGCGCCAGCAGCTTGGACAGGCCCATCAACACTGAAGCTTTCTTT. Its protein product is CASSLDRPINTEAFF.

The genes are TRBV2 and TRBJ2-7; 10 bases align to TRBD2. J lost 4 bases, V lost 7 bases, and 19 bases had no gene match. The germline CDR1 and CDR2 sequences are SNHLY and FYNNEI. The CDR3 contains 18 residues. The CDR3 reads CASNSPSGSARSSYEQYF. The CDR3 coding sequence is TGTGCCAGCAACTCTCCTAGCGGGAGTGCCCGCTCGTCGTACGAGCAGTACTTC.

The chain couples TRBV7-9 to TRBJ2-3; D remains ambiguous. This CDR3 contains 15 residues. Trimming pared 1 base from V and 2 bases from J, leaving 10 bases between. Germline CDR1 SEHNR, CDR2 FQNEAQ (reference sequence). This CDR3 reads CASSLGASYTDTQYF. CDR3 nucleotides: TGTGCCAGCAGCTTAGGGGCGAGCTACACAGATACGCAGTATTTT.

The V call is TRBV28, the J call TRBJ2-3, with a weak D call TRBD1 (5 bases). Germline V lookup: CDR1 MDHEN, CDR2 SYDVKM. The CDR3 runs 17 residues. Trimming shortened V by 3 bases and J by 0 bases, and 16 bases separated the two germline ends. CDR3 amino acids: CASSLSLGVWSTDTQYF. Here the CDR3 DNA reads TGTGCCAGCAGTTTGTCTCTAGGGGTTTGGAGCACAGATACGCAGTATTTT.